This T cell receptor (beta chain) was sequenced for a study of blood T cells in healthy people across ages. This clonotype was recorded once. Its specificity is unknown. Donors were systemically healthy Caucasian individuals from Russia aged roughly 6 to 100 years. Whole-study results and caveats: Significant beta diversity loss was already apparent by age approximately 42, declining roughly linearly.

A sample-barcoded 5' primer and a J-beta primer mix were used in a second PCR of roughly 6 to 11 cycles. Every molecule of cDNA carried a tag from a template-switch adaptor with 12 random nucleotides. In TCRdb, the 5' RACE reads were re-called with MiXCR into one record per CDR3 protein. Here the sample spans about 1,000,000 distinct CDR3 sequences, 40% to 45% being singletons. The CDR3 spans 14 residues. Germline V gives CDR1 LGHNA, CDR2 YNFKEQ. V gave up 1 base and J gave up 3 bases, with 8 bases separating them. The sequence came from a woman aged 60-75 years in good health. Material: blood. V gene TRBV4-2 combines with J gene TRBJ2-3; D may be TRBD1 (6 bases). The CDR3 region is CASSQVGQTDTQYF. The DNA for the CDR3 is TGTGCCAGCAGCCAAGTCGGACAGACAGATACGCAGTATTTT.